The table lists the clone carrying this T cell receptor beta chain with a count of one. The data were obtained in a study of blood T cell repertoires in COVID-19. Study overall: Acute and convalescent COVID-19 specimens originated in the United States, Italy and Spain.

Original processing methods: Scientists estimated how many nucleated cells there were by amplifying reference gene primers. The method was immunoSEQ multiplex PCR; TCRdb's version includes in-frame clones alone and lacks a portion of them. V and J calls and clone size are given by that table; D and trimming were obtained from the DNA. The data hold about 280,000 clones, with around nine tenths observed a single time. This CDR3 has 16 amino acids. The trim removed 5 bases at V and 2 bases at J, leaving 9 bases unmatched. Germline CDR1 reads SGHVS; CDR2 reads FQNEAQ. What was sequenced was peripheral blood. The chain recombines TRBV7-8 with TRBJ2-1; 7 bases align to TRBD1. The TCR originated in a man aged 35 to 55 with active or convalescent COVID-19. The CDR3 spells CASSGAKGAPYNEQFF. DNA of the CDR3: TGTGCCAGCAGCGGAGCCAAGGGGGCCCCCTACAATGAGCAGTTCTTC. Full variable domain (missing parts from reference TRBV7-8 and TRBJ2-1): GAGVSQSPRYKVAKRGQDVALRCDPISGHVSLFWYQQALGQGPEFLTYFQNEAQLDKSGLPSDRFFAERPEGSVSTLKIQRTQQEDSAVYLCASSGAKGAPYNEQFFGPGTRLTVL.